This TCR beta chain was observed in a study of human T cells and chemical hapten exposure. The overall study: An area of 2 cm by roughly 2.2 cm on upper inner arm skin received 2% DPC for sensitization.

In TCRdb, the RACE reads were re-called with MiXCR into one record per CDR3 protein. The data show a few hundred thousand distinct CDR3 sequences, 4.5% to 7% seen once. Germline-derived CDR1 and CDR2 are DFQATT and SNEGSKA (reference sequence). V lost 0 bases to trimming and J lost 1 base; unmatched junction nucleotides: 4. The CDR3 runs 15 residues. Time point of the sample: pre-sensitization, week 0. Documented treatment: therapeutic diphenylcyclopropenone sensitization with weekly scalp DPC. Every donor had alopecia and was 18 to 70 years old; all were suitable for DPC. This clonotype was seen a handful of times.

The chain carries TRBV20-1 and TRBJ1-1, with 8 nucleotides matching TRBD1. This sequence originates from a woman in her late teens or twenties with alopecia areata. Some clones in this sample may be carry-over from other donors' samples. The input for sequencing was whole blood, taken in connection with sensitization to the hapten diphenylcyclopropenone (DPC). CDR3 in DNA: TGCAGTGCTAGAGACAGGGGGCAAGGGAACACTGAAGCTTTCTTT. This gives the protein CSARDRGQGNTEAFF.